This T cell receptor beta chain originates from a study of shared clonotypes between healthy human individuals (dated by TCRdb to 2018 to 2020). With regard to the full study: The cohort comprised two women and three men aged 18 to 49 years. Per donor, leukapheresis produced somewhere between about 0.94 and 9 billion PBMCs. Per donor, three plates each were used for CD4 naive and CD4 memory, two for CD8 naive, and one for CD8 memory. To increase sequencing depth and limit assay-specific biases, different laboratories used diverse techniques to prepare libraries and sequence TCR repertoires. To estimate repertoire size and how much clonotype sharing occurs between individuals, the study deeply sequenced the blood TCR repertoires of five or six healthy adults. The study at large found these results: When four donors were compared, the shared fraction of clonotypes was approximately 5% for naive CD4, 3.5% to 4% for naive CD8, more than 2% for memory CD4, and under 0.5% for memory CD8. Only blood was sampled, and tissue TCR repertoires likely differ from those in blood. Clonotypes shared by all four sorted-subset donors showed higher generation probabilities than non-shared clonotypes. Rarefaction of sorted-subset datasets indicated incomplete sequencing despite the large sequencing depth. The small number of donors limited the genetic and exposure-history diversity represented. Naive subsets generally had larger estimated clonotype richness than memory subsets. Based on pairwise subsampling, the degree of clonotype sharing among donors was expected to be affected by sequencing depth.

In regard to this clone: Which antigen it targets is not known. There are no base qualities to consult, and no much larger clone falls within one base.

Healthy HIV-negative adults with no recently reported acute infections or vaccinations were included as donors. Only Caucasian adults living in Nashville, Tennessee, USA were represented among the donors. Magnetic negative selection was used to enrich CD4+ T cells, after which naive cells were positively selected on CD45RA and the negative fraction became the memory subset. After blood collection by leukapheresis, PBMCs were isolated using Ficoll-Histopaque density gradient centrifugation and then cryopreserved in the vapor phase of liquid nitrogen. Purity and quantity of every magnetically sorted T cell population were checked by analytical flow cytometry. Each sorted fraction had its genomic DNA isolated and then quantified by UV absorbance on a Nanodrop 2000c. Using the deep immunoSEQ assay, TCR CDR3 regions were amplified from genomic DNA by multiplex PCR. For each cell subset, the extracted genomic DNA was distributed evenly across all wells of several immunoSEQ 96-well plates, and each plate served as one replicate. For sorted subsets, 150 to 200 ng genomic DNA, equal to some 28,000 T cell genomes, was loaded into each replicate PCR. The purified libraries were quantified using a Qubit 3.0 fluorometer, sized with a Bioanalyzer 2100, and then quantified again using the KAPA Library Quantification kit. A separate single-read 150-cycle Illumina NextSeq 550 flow cell was used to sequence each immunoSEQ 96-well plate. The source study handled its data this way. Because the immunoSEQ output held only junctional sequences and lacked quality scores, the filtering could not match the filtering applied to full-length reads. Sequences were annotated with PyIR, a Python wrapper for IgBLAST v1.9, and V/J genes and CDR3 were assigned using IMGT germline references. Reads were filtered out if the reads had weak V/J assignments (E-value above 1e-6), no CDR3, stop codons, out-of-frame junctions, or ambiguous translated residues. V3J clonotypes were defined as sequences sharing an identical inferred V gene, J gene, and CDR3 amino acid sequence. Percentage overlap between repertoires was calculated by dividing the number of shared unique clonotypes by the size of the smaller repertoire. Three approaches were used to assess repertoire richness: RTK rarefaction, the Chao1 estimator, and Recon v2.1 estimates of unobserved clonotypes. For all TCRbeta clonotypes obtained by the gDNA method from a few donors, generation probabilities were computed with OLGA. The clones in this table, taken by TCRdb from immuneACCESS, are in-frame only. Not every clone is retained; where verified, under half of the shortfall comes from an unresolved V gene, and the cause of the rest is unknown. Clone size and V and J calls were adopted from that table, with D and trimming inferred from the DNA. Counted in this sample were approximately 1,000,000 clones; about 72% of them appeared once. Jointly, the top ten make up about 0.89% of the sample.

Specimen: memory CD4+ T cells from PBMCs. The sample's cell subset or site label, in plain terms: CD45RA-negative fraction. This clonotype was sampled from a man younger than 35 in good health. Some clones in this sample may be carry-over from other donors' samples.

The CDR3 amino acid sequence is: CASSPAGVEKLFF. The DNA reads TGTGCCAGCAGCCCAGCAGGGGTTGAAAAACTGTTTTTT. The chain uses TRBV5-4 and TRBJ1-4; the D gene is perhaps TRBD1, from 6 matching bases. CDR3 length: 13 amino acids, cysteine to phenylalanine. Solely the CDR3 DNA is kept, with 39 bases framed from the first base. CDR1 and CDR2 were assigned from the germline V gene (reference sequence) as SGHNT and YYREEE. Relative to germline, V is 4 bases shorter and J is 7 bases shorter, with 11 bases between their ends.